The clone carrying this T cell receptor (beta chain) was counted only a few times. This entry is derived from a study of beta chain features in type 1 diabetes. Expressed TCRB transcripts were sequenced after all isolated RNA was converted to cDNA. TCRdb's table, derived via immunoSEQ multiplex PCR, lists solely in-frame clones and lacks some. Here the sample spans a few hundred thousand clones, approximately 28% being singletons. CDR3 length equals 13 residues. The V and J ends lost 4 bases and 5 bases respectively, with 14 bases between them. The germline V gene encodes CDR1 SQVTM and CDR2 ANQGSEA. Sequenced input: naive CD4+ T cells from blood. The rearrangement uses TRBV29-1 and TRBJ1-2; maybe TRBD1 (6 bases). This sequence was found in a man aged 18 to 29 in good health. CDR3 coding DNA: TGCAGCGTTGTCCGGGACATTCCGTATGGCTACACCTTC. This gives the protein CSVVRDIPYGYTF.